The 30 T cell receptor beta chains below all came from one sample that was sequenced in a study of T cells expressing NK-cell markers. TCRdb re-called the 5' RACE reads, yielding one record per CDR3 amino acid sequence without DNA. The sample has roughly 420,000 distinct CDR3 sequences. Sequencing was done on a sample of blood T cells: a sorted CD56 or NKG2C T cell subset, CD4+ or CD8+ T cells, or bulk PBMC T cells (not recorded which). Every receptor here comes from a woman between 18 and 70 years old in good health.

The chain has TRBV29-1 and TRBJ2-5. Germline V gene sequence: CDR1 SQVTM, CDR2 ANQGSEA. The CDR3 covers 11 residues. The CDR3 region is CSVAGVETQYF.

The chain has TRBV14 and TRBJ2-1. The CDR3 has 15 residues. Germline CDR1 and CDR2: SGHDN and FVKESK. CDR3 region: CASSPNLRSYNEQFF.

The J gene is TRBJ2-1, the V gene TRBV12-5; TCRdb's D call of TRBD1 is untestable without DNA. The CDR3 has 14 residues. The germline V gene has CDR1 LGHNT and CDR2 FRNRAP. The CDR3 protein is CASGLSGGYNEQFF.

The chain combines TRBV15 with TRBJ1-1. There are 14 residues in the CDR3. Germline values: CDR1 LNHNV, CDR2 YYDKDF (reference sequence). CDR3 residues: CATSRARGNTEAFF.

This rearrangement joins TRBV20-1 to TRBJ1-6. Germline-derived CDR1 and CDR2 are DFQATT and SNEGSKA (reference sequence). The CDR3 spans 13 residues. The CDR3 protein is CSARDRGGSPLHF.

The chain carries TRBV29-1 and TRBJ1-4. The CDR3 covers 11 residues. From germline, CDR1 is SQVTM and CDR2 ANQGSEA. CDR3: CSAQLEEKLFF. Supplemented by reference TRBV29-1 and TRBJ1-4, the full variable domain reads SAVISQKPSRDICQRGTSLTIQCQVDSQVTMMFWYRQQPGQSLTLIATANQGSEATYESGFVIDKFPISRPNLTFSTLTVSNMSPEDSSIYLCSAQLEEKLFFGSGTQLSVL.

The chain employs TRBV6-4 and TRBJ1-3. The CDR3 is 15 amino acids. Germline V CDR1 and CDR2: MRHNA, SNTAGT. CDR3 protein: CASSDIGLSGNTIYF.

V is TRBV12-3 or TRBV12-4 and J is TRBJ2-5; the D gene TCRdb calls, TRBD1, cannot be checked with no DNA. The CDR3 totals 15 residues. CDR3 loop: CASSLGDSSQETQYF.

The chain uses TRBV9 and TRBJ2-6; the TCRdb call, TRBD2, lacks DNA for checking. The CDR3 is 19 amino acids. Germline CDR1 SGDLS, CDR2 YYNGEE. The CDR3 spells CASSTSRGGISNGANVLTF.

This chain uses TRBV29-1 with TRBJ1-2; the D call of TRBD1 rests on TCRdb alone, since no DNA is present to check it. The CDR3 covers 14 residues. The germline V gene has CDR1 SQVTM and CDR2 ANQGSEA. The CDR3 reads CSVDSGPANYGYTF. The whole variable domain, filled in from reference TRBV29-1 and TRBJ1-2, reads SAVISQKPSRDICQRGTSLTIQCQVDSQVTMMFWYRQQPGQSLTLIATANQGSEATYESGFVIDKFPISRPNLTFSTLTVSNMSPEDSSIYLCSVDSGPANYGYTFGSGTRLTVV.

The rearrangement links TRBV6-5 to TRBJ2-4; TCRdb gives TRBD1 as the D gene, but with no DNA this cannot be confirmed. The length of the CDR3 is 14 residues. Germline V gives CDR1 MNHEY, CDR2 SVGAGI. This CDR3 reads CASSYRGAGNIRYF.

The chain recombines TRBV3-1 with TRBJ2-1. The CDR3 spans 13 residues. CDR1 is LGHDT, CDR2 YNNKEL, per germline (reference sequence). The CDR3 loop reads CASSQVGNNEQFF.

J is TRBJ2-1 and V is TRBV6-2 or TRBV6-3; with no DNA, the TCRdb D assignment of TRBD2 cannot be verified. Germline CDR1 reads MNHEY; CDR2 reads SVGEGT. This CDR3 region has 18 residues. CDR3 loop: CASSYDTSALSSYNEQFF.

The CDR3: CASSLYTDTQYF. This rearrangement joins TRBV7-2 to TRBJ2-3. This CDR3 spans 12 amino acids. Germline lookup yields CDR1 SGHTA and CDR2 FQGNSA.

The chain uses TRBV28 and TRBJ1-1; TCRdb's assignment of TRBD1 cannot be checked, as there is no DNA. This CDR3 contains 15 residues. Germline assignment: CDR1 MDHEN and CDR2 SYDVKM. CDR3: CASSPAVQGVTEAFF.

The CDR3 here is CASSPLSRGQTNTGELFF. This chain links TRBV18 with TRBJ2-2; the D call of TRBD1 rests on TCRdb alone, since no DNA is present to check it. The germline V gene encodes CDR1 KGHSH and CDR2 LQKENI. CDR3 length: 18 amino acids.

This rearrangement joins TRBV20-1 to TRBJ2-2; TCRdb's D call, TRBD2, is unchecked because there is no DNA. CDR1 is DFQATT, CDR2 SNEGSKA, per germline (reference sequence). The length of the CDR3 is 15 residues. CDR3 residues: CSARASGRDTGELFF.

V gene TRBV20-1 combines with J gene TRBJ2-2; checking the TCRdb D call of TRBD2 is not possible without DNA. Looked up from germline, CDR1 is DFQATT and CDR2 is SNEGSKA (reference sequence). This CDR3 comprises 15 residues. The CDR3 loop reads CSARGGLVPTGELFF.

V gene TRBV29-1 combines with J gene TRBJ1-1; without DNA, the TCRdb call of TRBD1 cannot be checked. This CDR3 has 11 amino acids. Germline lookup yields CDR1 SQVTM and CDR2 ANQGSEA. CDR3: CSSLGTGLAFF.

This chain's CDR3 is CSAGGGQGAPGANVLTF. The chain is built from TRBV20-1 and TRBJ2-6; TCRdb designates TRBD1, a call that cannot be tested without DNA. CDR1 DFQATT and CDR2 SNEGSKA come from the germline V gene (reference sequence). This CDR3 contains 17 residues.

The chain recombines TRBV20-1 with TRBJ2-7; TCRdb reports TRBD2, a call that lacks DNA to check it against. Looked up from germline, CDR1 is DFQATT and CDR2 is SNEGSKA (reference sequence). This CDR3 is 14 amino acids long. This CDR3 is CSAWTSGRSYEQYF.

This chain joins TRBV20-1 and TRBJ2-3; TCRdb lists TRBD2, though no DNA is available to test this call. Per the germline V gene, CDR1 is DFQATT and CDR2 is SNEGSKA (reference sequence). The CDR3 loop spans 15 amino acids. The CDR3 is CSKGLAGEKADTQYF.

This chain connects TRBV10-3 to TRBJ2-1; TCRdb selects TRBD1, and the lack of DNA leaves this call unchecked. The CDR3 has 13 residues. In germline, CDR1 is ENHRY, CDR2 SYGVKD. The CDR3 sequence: CAISDDRYNEQFF.

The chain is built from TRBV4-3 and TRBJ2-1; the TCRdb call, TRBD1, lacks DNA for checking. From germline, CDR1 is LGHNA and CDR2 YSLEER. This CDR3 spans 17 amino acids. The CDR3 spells CASSQYEQGQGLNEQFF.

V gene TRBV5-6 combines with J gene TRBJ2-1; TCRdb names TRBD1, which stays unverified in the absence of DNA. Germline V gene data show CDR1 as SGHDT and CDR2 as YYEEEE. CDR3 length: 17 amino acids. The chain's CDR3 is CASSSRTGISWYNEQFF.

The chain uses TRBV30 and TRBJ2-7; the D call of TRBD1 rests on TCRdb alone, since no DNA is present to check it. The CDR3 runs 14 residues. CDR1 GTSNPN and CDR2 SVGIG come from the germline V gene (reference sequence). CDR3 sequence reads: CAVDPGTGGYEQYF. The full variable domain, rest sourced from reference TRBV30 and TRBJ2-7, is SQTIHQWPATLVQPVGSPLSLECTVEGTSNPNLYWYRQAAGRGLQLLFYSVGIGQISSEVPQNLSASRPQDRQFILSSKKLLLSDSGFYLCAVDPGTGGYEQYFGPGTRLTVT.

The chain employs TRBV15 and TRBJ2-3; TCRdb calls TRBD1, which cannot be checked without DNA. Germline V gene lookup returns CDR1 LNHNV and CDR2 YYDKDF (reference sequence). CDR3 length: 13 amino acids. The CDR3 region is CATRTGVTDTQYF.

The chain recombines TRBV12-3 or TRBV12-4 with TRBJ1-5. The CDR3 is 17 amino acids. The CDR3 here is CASSPTGAIYSNQPQHF.

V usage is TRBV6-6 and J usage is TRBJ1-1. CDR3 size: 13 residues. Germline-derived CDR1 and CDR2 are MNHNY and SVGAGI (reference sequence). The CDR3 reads CASSYFLNTEAFF.

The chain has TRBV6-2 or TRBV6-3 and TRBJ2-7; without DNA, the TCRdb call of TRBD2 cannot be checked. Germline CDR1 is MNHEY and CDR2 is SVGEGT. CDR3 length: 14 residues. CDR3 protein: CASRTGTSSTKQYF.